This T cell receptor (beta chain) comes out of a study of CD8 T cells in Susac syndrome. Study-wide findings and caveats: The study recognized that the number of individuals in its TCR sequencing and HLA analysis was relatively small.

After extraction with the RNeasy kit, about 0.5 to 1 ug of the RNA was reverse transcribed using random hexamers. Amplification of TCR beta CDR3 across 54 Vbeta and 13 Jbeta was performed with immunoSEQ multiplex PCR. TCRdb re-analysed the immunoSEQ multiplex PCR reads in MiXCR, keeping a single row per CDR3 protein. The table includes about 300,000 distinct CDR3 sequences, 70% to 90% detected once. Comment on this clonotype: Its target is unknown.

The ends were cut back, 2 bases at V and 5 bases at J, with 13 bases in the middle. Germline V gives CDR1 MNHEY, CDR2 SVGEGT. This CDR3 is built from 14 residues. Negative isolation yielded CD4+ and CD8+ T cells, and FACS enriched TEMRA cells. The clonotype was recovered from a human donor with multiple sclerosis. The sequenced sample consisted of CD8+ T cells from PBMCs. The V call is TRBV6-2 or TRBV6-3, the J call TRBJ2-7, with unresolved D. The CDR3 DNA sequence: TGTGCCAGCAGTTACCCGGGCCGTTCCGACGAGCAGTACTTC. It is translated as CASSYPGRSDEQYF.